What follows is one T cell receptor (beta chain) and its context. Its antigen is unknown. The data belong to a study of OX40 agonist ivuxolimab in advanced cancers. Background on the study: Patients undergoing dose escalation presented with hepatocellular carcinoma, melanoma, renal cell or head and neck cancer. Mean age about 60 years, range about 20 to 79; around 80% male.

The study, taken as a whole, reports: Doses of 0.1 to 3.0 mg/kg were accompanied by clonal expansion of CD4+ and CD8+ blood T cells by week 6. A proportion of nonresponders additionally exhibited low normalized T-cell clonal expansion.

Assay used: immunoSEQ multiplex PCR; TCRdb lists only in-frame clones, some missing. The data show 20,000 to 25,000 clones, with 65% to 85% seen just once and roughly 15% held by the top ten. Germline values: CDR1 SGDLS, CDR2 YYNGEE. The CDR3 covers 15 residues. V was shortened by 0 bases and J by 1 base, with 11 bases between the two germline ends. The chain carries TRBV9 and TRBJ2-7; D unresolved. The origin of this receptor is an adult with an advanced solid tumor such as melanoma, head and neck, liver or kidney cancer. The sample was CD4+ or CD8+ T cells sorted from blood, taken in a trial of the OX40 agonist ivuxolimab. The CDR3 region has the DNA TGTGCCAGCAGCGTAGGAGGCAGTGGGTCCTACGAGCAGTACTTC. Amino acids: CASSVGGSGSYEQYF.